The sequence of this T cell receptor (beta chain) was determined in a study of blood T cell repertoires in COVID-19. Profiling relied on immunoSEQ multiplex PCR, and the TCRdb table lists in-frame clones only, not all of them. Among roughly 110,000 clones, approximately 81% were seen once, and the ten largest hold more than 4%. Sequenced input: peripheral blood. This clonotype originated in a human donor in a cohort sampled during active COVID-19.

The chain's CDR3 is CASSLGGLSGGNEQFF. The CDR3, as DNA: TGCGCCAGCAGCTTGGGTGGACTTTCCGGGGGCAATGAGCAGTTCTTC. The chain links TRBV5-1 to TRBJ2-1, with TRBD2 as a possible D gene (6 bases). There are 16 residues in the CDR3. V shed 0 bases and J shed 6 bases, with 16 bases lying between them. The germline gives CDR1 SGHRS, CDR2 YFSETQ.